Listed below are T cell receptor beta chains from one sample, sequenced in a study of blood T cells in healthy people across ages. TCRdb used MiXCR to reprocess the 5' RACE reads, holding one entry per CDR3 protein. The profile shows some 1,800,000 distinct CDR3 sequences, roughly two fifths of them singletons. Sequencing was performed on blood. The receptors were sampled from a human donor in good health. CDR3s include the opening cysteine and the closing phenylalanine or tryptophan. D genes are given only for firm matches. Clone sizes are given selectively: once, few, many, or a class where the clone is expanded.

V gene	D gene	clone size	J gene	CDR3 DNA	CDR3 protein
TRBV7-6	NA	NA	TRBJ1-5	TGTGCCAGCAGCCCCTATGGGGGGTCTAATAAGCCCCAGCATTTT	CASSPYGGSNKPQHF
TRBV5-6	TRBD1	NA	TRBJ1-1	TGTGCCAGCAGCAAAGGGACAGGGTTGGGCACTGAAGCTTTCTTT	CASSKGTGLGTEAFF
TRBV24-1	NA	NA	TRBJ1-2	TGTGCCACCAGTTCGGGGGGCGCCGCCAACTATGGCTACACCTTC	CATSSGGAANYGYTF
TRBV7-2	NA	NA	TRBJ1-6	TGTGCCAGCAGCGTACAGGGTCTAGGTTCACCCCTCCACTTT	CASSVQGLGSPLHF
TRBV6-2/TRBV6-3	NA	NA	TRBJ2-3	TGTGCCAGCGCCATGGGGGCGAGCACAGATACGCAGTATTTT	CASAMGASTDTQYF
TRBV20-1	NA	NA	TRBJ1-5	TGCAGTACCTCGGCCAGCAATCAGCCCCAGCATTTT	CSTSASNQPQHF
TRBV5-1	NA	NA	TRBJ1-2	TGCGCCAGCAGCTTCGAGGAGGCCCTCGGCTACACCTTC	CASSFEEALGYTF
TRBV10-3	NA	NA	TRBJ2-4	TGTGCCATCAGTGAGAGAGGGCAGGGCGAAGAAAACATTCAGTACTTC	CAISERGQGEENIQYF
TRBV20-1	NA	NA	TRBJ1-1	TGCAGTGCTAGAGGGGTAGGGTCGGACACTGAAGCTTTCTTT	CSARGVGSDTEAFF
TRBV6-2/TRBV6-3	NA	NA	TRBJ1-2	TGTGCCAGCAGTTACTCCGTTGACAGTTACTACACCTTC	CASSYSVDSYYTF
TRBV6-2/TRBV6-3	NA	few	TRBJ2-1	TGTGCCAGCAGCCCACCGCAGTTCTTC	CASSPPQFF
TRBV3-1	NA	NA	TRBJ2-1	TGTGCCGGCAGCCAAGCGGTTCGGGGTGGTGAGCAGTTCTTC	CAGSQAVRGGEQFF
TRBV6-6	TRBD1	NA	TRBJ1-2	TGTGCCAGCAGTTACCCGACAGGGGGTACTAACTATGGCTACACCTTC	CASSYPTGGTNYGYTF
TRBV7-8	NA	NA	TRBJ2-4	TGTGCCAGCAGCCAGACCGGGGATAACCCTCAGTACTTC	CASSQTGDNPQYF
TRBV7-6	NA	NA	TRBJ2-1	TGTGCCAGCAGCTTACGCACAGGGCATGAGCAGTTCTTC	CASSLRTGHEQFF
TRBV4-2	NA	few	TRBJ1-2	TGTGCCAGCAGCCAAGAACGGGGGGTCCCCTATGGCTACACCTTC	CASSQERGVPYGYTF
TRBV9	TRBD1	NA	TRBJ1-2	TGTGCCAGCAGCGGGGGGGTGACAGGGGCTGTTGGCTACACCTTC	CASSGGVTGAVGYTF
TRBV29-1	NA	NA	TRBJ1-2	TGCAGCGTCGTGGGGGAACAAGGCTACACCTTC	CSVVGEQGYTF